Given below is one T cell receptor (beta chain) in context. The target of this receptor is not known. Base qualities are not provided; no much larger clone lies one nucleotide away. Each collaborating institution followed its own protocols to collect whole blood in K2EDTA tubes. Collaborator samples were shipped for TCRbeta analysis as frozen whole blood, isolated PBMCs, or DNA extracted from either sample type. The data are from a study of blood T cell repertoires in COVID-19 (dated by TCRdb to about 2020). With regard to the full study: Collaborator samples came from the United States, Italy and Spain and covered acute and convalescent phases of COVID-19. The material from the prospective study consisted of cDNA or gDNA derived from T cells, B-cell-depleted T cells, or PBMCs. Subjects who had been exposed to COVID-19, were actively infected with it, or had recovered from it provided the deeply sampled blood TCRbeta repertoires that made up the dataset. The repertoires were released in a freely available public database meant as a resource for research on the immune response to SARS-CoV-2. Samples were obtained from the ongoing ImmuneRACE study (first 160 participants) and from some 1,300 subjects provided by 6 global collaborators. A de-identified subject ID, COVID-19 status, age in years and sex were almost always included in the sample metadata. Where HLA class I and class II types were available, the types were taken from metadata supplied by the sample provider, not from assay-based typing. Study-wide findings and limitations: How much clinical and demographic metadata was included differed by source and by participant, and the metadata was provided uncurated.

Germline trimming amounts to 5 bases on V and 4 bases on J, with 20 as the count of junction bases outside the gene matches. CDR1 MGHRA and CDR2 YSYEKL were looked up in the germline V gene. The CDR3, cysteine through phenylalanine, is 20 amino acids long. The retained sequence is limited to the CDR3, 60 bases, with the frame set at the first base. TCRbeta CDR3 regions were amplified from genomic DNA using the immunoSEQ Assay, a bias-controlled multiplex PCR. On the study's bioinformatics: Nucleated cell counts per sample were estimated from amplification of reference gene primers within the assay. Sequence reads were collapsed and filtered to measure the absolute abundance of every unique TCRbeta CDR3 rearrangement. For each sample, productive Simpson clonality was calculated by taking the square root of Simpson's diversity index across productive rearrangements. The clones in this table, taken by TCRdb from immuneACCESS, are in-frame only. Not every clone is retained; where verified, under half of the shortfall comes from an unresolved V gene, and the cause of the rest is unknown. The D gene and trimming were derived from the DNA, and the V and J assignments and clone size from that table. The sample table lists about 160,000 clones, 70% to 85% of them with a count of one. The ten largest clones take up approximately 22% of the sample.

The sequence is built from TRBV4-1 and TRBJ2-7, and 13 junction bases match TRBD2. The clonotype originates from an elderly woman with acute or convalescent COVID-19. The sample consisted of peripheral blood. The CDR3 region reads CASSTTPGQATSGRGYEQYF. The bases are TGCGCCAGCAGCACAACTCCGGGACAGGCAACTAGCGGGAGGGGGTACGAGCAGTACTTC.